Only a few counts were recorded for the clone carrying this TCR beta chain. The data originate from a study of cytomegalovirus exposure and HLA in healthy donors. PCR primers comprised 60 Vbeta and 13 Jbeta primers. Produced via immunoSEQ multiplex PCR; TCRdb's table is partial and in-frame only. The table lists approximately 130,000 clones, 80% of them singletons. Germline V gene lookup returns CDR1 SGHTA and CDR2 FQGNSA. The CDR3 runs to 14 residues. Deletions cut 5 bases from V and 2 bases from J, with 13 bases between. The rearrangement uses TRBV7-2 and TRBJ2-7; possibly TRBD2 for D (5 bases). This clonotype originated in a woman between 40 and 50 years old in good health and CMV-seronegative. The sequenced sample consisted of PBMCs. DNA of the CDR3: TGTGCCAGCAGCCCCCAGAAGGGAGCCTACGAGCAGTACTTC. Its protein product is CASSPQKGAYEQYF.